The 31 T cell receptor beta chains presented below share a single source sample, sequenced in a study of blood T cell repertoires in COVID-19. TCRdb's table, derived via immunoSEQ multiplex PCR, lists solely in-frame clones and lacks some. Of about 340,000 clones detected, about 83% appear once; the ten largest clones hold about 3%. The sample comprised peripheral blood. These receptors all stem from a man aged 25-40 years with active or convalescent COVID-19.

The V and J genes are TRBV19 and TRBJ2-3; 10 bases map to TRBD2. Germline CDR1 reads LNHDA; CDR2 reads SQIVND (reference sequence). The CDR3 covers 16 residues. With V trimmed by 4 bases and J by 3 bases, 7 bases remained unmatched. The CDR3 spells CASSSLAGDRTDTQYF. CDR3 sequence (DNA): TGTGCCAGTAGTAGCCTAGCGGGGGATAGGACAGATACGCAGTATTTT.

This chain joins TRBV14 and TRBJ1-1; the D is unclear. The CDR3 consists of 13 residues. Germline lookup yields CDR1 SGHDN and CDR2 FVKESK. The germline V and J ends were trimmed by 5 bases and 0 bases, with 7 bases remaining between them. CDR3 bases: TGTGCCAGCAGCTGGCAGGTGAACACTGAAGCTTTCTTT. As protein: CASSWQVNTEAFF.

This chain connects TRBV5-4 to TRBJ1-5; D may be TRBD1 (6 bases). Germline V gives CDR1 SGHNT, CDR2 YYREEE (reference sequence). Trimming left V 1 base short and J 4 bases short, with 9 bases between. The CDR3 totals 14 residues. CDR3 bases: TGTGCCAGCAGCTTGCAGGGGTTGAATCAGCCCCAGCATTTT. Translated, it gives CASSLQGLNQPQHF. Based on the CDR3 plus reference TRBV5-4 and TRBJ1-5, the full variable domain is ETGVTQSPTHLIKTRGQQVTLRCSSQSGHNTVSWYQQALGQGPQFIFQYYREEENGRGNFPPRFSGLQFPNYSSELNVNALELDDSALYLCASSLQGLNQPQHFGDGTRLSIL.

This rearrangement joins TRBV4-1 to TRBJ1-6, with no clear D. CDR1 and CDR2 from the germline V gene are MGHRA and YSYEKL. This CDR3 spans 16 amino acids. The V end lost 0 bases, the J end lost 7 bases, and 13 bases lay between the germline ends. The DNA for the CDR3 is TGCGCCAGCAGCCAAGATCTTACACCCCGCAATTCACCCCTCCACTTT. Residues: CASSQDLTPRNSPLHF.

CDR3 DNA sequence: TGTGCCAGCAGCCTCGCCGGGACTCGAAGCTACACCTTC. It codes for CASSLAGTRSYTF. The rearrangement links TRBV14 to TRBJ1-2; D might be TRBD1 (5 bases). CDR3 length equals 13 residues. V lost 4 bases and J lost 9, with 15 bases in between. CDR1 is SGHDN and CDR2 is FVKESK in the germline V gene.

This clone was recorded only once. The J gene is TRBJ2-1, the V gene TRBV20-1, with TRBD2 identical over 9 bases. This CDR3 region has 13 residues. The V segment lost 3 bases and the J segment 4 bases; nucleotides outside the gene matches: 1. CDR1 and CDR2 (germline): DFQATT, SNEGSKA (reference sequence). The CDR3 DNA follows: TGCAGTGCTAGTAGCGGGGGTTACAATGAGCAGTTCTTC. It specifies CSASSGGYNEQFF.

The genes are TRBV4-2 and TRBJ1-2; TRBD1 agrees at 11 bases. CDR3 size: 16 residues. The germline gives CDR1 LGHNA, CDR2 YNFKEQ. With 0 bases clipped from V and 4 bases from J, the junction kept 4 bases outside the gene matches. For the CDR3, the DNA is TGTGCCAGCAGCCAAGAGGGGACAGGGGGTATCTATGGCTACACCTTC. It yields the protein CASSQEGTGGIYGYTF.

The chain couples TRBV5-1 to TRBJ2-7, with D perhaps matching TRBD1 (6 bases). The CDR3 spans 15 residues. Germline V CDR1 and CDR2: SGHRS, YFSETQ. V dropped 0 bases and J dropped 2 bases, with 12 bases sitting between them. CDR3 coding DNA: TGCGCCAGCAGCTTGGAGTTCAGGGGCCCCTACGAGCAGTACTTC. Translation gives CASSLEFRGPYEQYF.

The chain couples TRBV7-6 to TRBJ2-3, with 12 bases matching TRBD2. CDR1 and CDR2 (germline): SGHVS, FNYEAQ. The CDR3 has 16 residues. J was trimmed by 5 bases and V by 5 bases; bases with no gene match: 8. The CDR3 DNA sequence: TGTGCCAGCAGCCTAAGACTAGCGGGGGCTCGAGATACGCAGTATTTT. This gives the protein CASSLRLAGARDTQYF.

The V call is TRBV27, the J call TRBJ2-7, with D maybe TRBD2 (6 bases). The CDR3 sequence is 14 residues long. Looked up from germline, CDR1 is MNHEY and CDR2 is SMNVEV (reference sequence). V lost 5 bases, J lost 2 bases, and 13 bases lay in between. The CDR3 here is CASSPGLFPYEQYF. Here the CDR3 DNA reads TGTGCCAGCAGTCCGGGACTTTTCCCCTACGAGCAGTACTTC.

Note on this clone: The sample has other DNA sequences that encode this CDR3 too. V usage is TRBV18 and J usage is TRBJ1-1, with D unclear. This CDR3 is built from 13 residues. V lost 3 bases to trimming and J lost 1 base, with 6 bases between them. Germline-derived CDR1 and CDR2 are KGHSH and LQKENI. CDR3 nucleotides: TGTGCCAGCTCACCTCGAGGGAACACTGAAGCTTTCTTT. Translation: CASSPRGNTEAFF.

This clone turned up a few times. This chain uses TRBV2 with TRBJ1-3; the match to TRBD1 covers 9 bases. This CDR3 contains 15 residues. Losses at the gene ends were 8 bases for V and 4 bases for J; bases not matched to a gene: 9. Germline V gives CDR1 SNHLY, CDR2 FYNNEI. CDR3 sequence (DNA): TGTGCCAGCGTTGCACAGGGGGCAGGAGGAAACACCATATATTTT. As protein: CASVAQGAGGNTIYF.

The V and J genes are TRBV28 and TRBJ2-3; 10 nucleotides align to TRBD1. V dropped 2 bases and J dropped 3; count of bases not matched to a gene: 2. Germline V gives CDR1 MDHEN, CDR2 SYDVKM. CDR3 size: 15 residues. The CDR3 DNA is TGTGCCAGCAGTTTACCGGGACAGGGGACAGATACGCAGTATTTT. It is translated as CASSLPGQGTDTQYF.

The J gene is TRBJ2-1, the V gene TRBV18; D is ambiguous. Germline V gene data show CDR1 as KGHSH and CDR2 as LQKENI. There are 16 residues in the CDR3. The germline V and J ends were trimmed by 3 bases and 4 bases, with 16 bases remaining between them. Here the CDR3 DNA reads TGTGCCAGCTCACCCAGAATGGCATCAGTATACAATGAGCAGTTCTTC. It translates to CASSPRMASVYNEQFF.

This clone showed up just a few times. At the DNA level, this CDR3 is encoded by other sequences in the same sample as well. The chain is built from TRBV19 and TRBJ2-7; the match to TRBD2 covers 9 bases. The CDR3 sequence is 15 residues long. Per germline, CDR1 LNHDA and CDR2 SQIVND (reference sequence). After removal of 1 base from V and 2 bases from J, the junction contained 3 bases not matched to a gene. The DNA of the CDR3 is TGTGCCAGTAGTATAGGGCTAGCGGGGCCCTACGAGCAGTACTTC. It codes for CASSIGLAGPYEQYF. The full variable domain, with the rest looked up from reference TRBV19 and TRBJ2-7, is DGGITQSPKYLFRKEGQNVTLSCEQNLNHDAMYWYRQDPGQGLRLIYYSQIVNDFQKGDIAEGYSVSREKKESFPLTVTSAQKNPTAFYLCASSIGLAGPYEQYFGPGTRLTVT.

This CDR3 reads CASSPPDRLTAFF. The CDR3 nucleotides are TGTGCCAGCAGTCCGCCCGACAGGTTAACAGCTTTCTTT. The gene calls are TRBV28 and TRBJ1-1, with a tentative D call TRBD1 (6 bases). The CDR3 runs to 13 residues. CDR1 is MDHEN, CDR2 SYDVKM, per germline. Trimming took 5 bases from V and 10 from J, leaving 17 bases between them.

The chain carries TRBV4-3 and TRBJ2-1, with TRBD2 matching 10 bases. In germline, CDR1 is LGHNA, CDR2 YSLEER. The V and J ends lost 6 bases and 2 bases, in that order; junction bases with no gene match: 4. This CDR3 has 15 amino acids. In DNA form, the CDR3 reads TGCGCCAGCAGTCTGACTAGCGGGCCCTACAATGAGCAGTTCTTC. Translation gives CASSLTSGPYNEQFF.

V usage is TRBV3-1 (or the pseudogene TRBV3-2) and J usage is TRBJ2-3; 11 bases agree with TRBD2. In germline, CDR1 is LGHDT, CDR2 YNNKEL (reference sequence). The CDR3 covers 19 residues. V lost 1 base to trimming and J lost 6 bases; unmatched junction nucleotides: 15. The CDR3 DNA reads as TGTGCCAGCAGCCAAGGCCGAACTAGCGGGAGTCTAGGGTCGGATACGCAGTATTTT. Protein sequence: CASSQGRTSGSLGSDTQYF.

This clone was recorded a few times. The chain employs TRBV30 and TRBJ2-5, with D maybe TRBD1 (5 bases). Germline CDR1 is GTSNPN and CDR2 is SVGIG (reference sequence). Between the trimmed V and J ends, which lost 0 bases and 0 bases, there was a span of 11 bases. This CDR3 is built from 15 residues. Here the CDR3 reads CAWSVQWTNQETQYF. The DNA of the CDR3 is TGTGCCTGGAGTGTACAGTGGACAAACCAAGAGACCCAGTACTTC.

The V call is TRBV6-5, the J call TRBJ1-4; 9 bases align to TRBD1. The V and J ends lost 7 bases and 8 bases, in that order; junction bases with no gene match: 5. Germline lookup yields CDR1 MNHEY and CDR2 SVGAGI. The CDR3 has 13 residues. CDR3 in DNA: TGTGCCAGCACCCGGACAGGGGACGAAAAACTGTTTTTT. As protein: CASTRTGDEKLFF.

The rearrangement uses TRBV3-1 (or the pseudogene TRBV3-2) and TRBJ1-5; TRBD1 might be the D (5 bases). The germline CDR1 and CDR2 sequences are LGHDT and YNNKEL (reference sequence). The CDR3 runs 13 residues. V lost 4 bases to trimming and J lost 6 bases, with 10 bases between them. CDR3 nucleotide sequence: TGTGCCAGCAGCCGTGGGACTCCTCAGCCCCAGCATTTT. Translated, it gives CASSRGTPQPQHF.

V usage is TRBV6-6 and J usage is TRBJ2-3; a weak D match, TRBD1 (5 bases). V gave up 2 bases and J gave up 3 bases, with 9 bases separating them. This CDR3 is built from 14 residues. CDR1 and CDR2 from the germline V gene are MNHNY and SVGAGI (reference sequence). In nucleotides, the CDR3 is TGTGCCAGCAGTTACATGACAGCAACAGATACGCAGTATTTT. Translating it yields CASSYMTATDTQYF.

The chain joins TRBV10-3 to TRBJ2-2; TRBD2 aligns across 7 bases. The length of the CDR3 is 17 residues. Germline V gene data show CDR1 as ENHRY and CDR2 as SYGVKD. The V segment lost 7 bases and the J segment 5 bases; nucleotides outside the gene matches: 16. The CDR3 loop reads CAITVGGVGVGTGELFF. The DNA of the CDR3 is TGTGCCATCACCGTGGGAGGGGTTGGTGTGGGAACCGGGGAGCTGTTTTTT.

The CDR3 protein is CASSLGLAGVREETQYF. The CDR3 DNA is TGCGCCAGCAGCTTGGGACTAGCGGGAGTAAGGGAAGAGACCCAGTACTTC. V usage is TRBV5-1 and J usage is TRBJ2-5, with 12 positions matching TRBD2. Germline CDR1 SGHRS, CDR2 YFSETQ. The CDR3 covers 17 residues. The ends lost 0 bases at V and 3 bases at J; junction bases unmatched: 6.

The chain uses TRBV19 and TRBJ2-2; D not resolved. This CDR3 has 15 amino acids. The ends were cut back, 0 bases at V and 7 bases at J, with 12 bases in the middle. Germline CDR1 reads LNHDA; CDR2 reads SQIVND (reference sequence). DNA for the CDR3: TGTGCCAGTAGTATAGATAGTAGACGGGTCGGGGAGCTGTTTTTT. It encodes CASSIDSRRVGELFF.

The chain carries TRBV2 and TRBJ2-3, with 7 bases that match TRBD2. Germline V gives CDR1 SNHLY, CDR2 FYNNEI. The trim removed 3 bases at V and 8 bases at J, leaving 11 bases unmatched. The CDR3 sequence is 15 residues long. The CDR3 sequence is CASSDVGGSEGTQYF. In DNA, the CDR3 is TGTGCCAGCAGTGATGTCGGGGGGTCAGAGGGTACGCAGTATTTT. Using reference TRBV2 and TRBJ2-3 for the parts outside the CDR3, the full variable domain is EPEVTQTPSHQVTQMGQEVILRCVPISNHLYFYWYRQILGQKVEFLVSFYNNEISEKSEIFDDQFSVERPDGSNFTLKIRSTKLEDSAMYFCASSDVGGSEGTQYFGPGTRLTVL.

The chain couples TRBV30 to TRBJ1-1, with D unresolved. Germline V gene sequence: CDR1 GTSNPN, CDR2 SVGIG (reference sequence). With 1 base removed from V and 7 bases from J, the gap between germline ends came to 16 bases. The CDR3 has 14 amino acids. The CDR3 sequence: CAWSGDREEVEAFF. As DNA, the CDR3 is TGTGCCTGGAGTGGAGATAGGGAGGAAGTTGAAGCTTTCTTT.

This chain joins TRBV28 and TRBJ1-2; D ambiguous. This CDR3 spans 15 amino acids. Trimming removed 5 bases from V and 4 bases from J, with 17 bases in between. Germline assignment: CDR1 MDHEN and CDR2 SYDVKM. The CDR3 reads CASSVLPGESYGYTF. The CDR3, as DNA: TGTGCCAGCAGTGTTCTTCCCGGTGAAAGCTATGGCTACACCTTC.

The chain uses TRBV6-5 and TRBJ1-4; D is possibly TRBD1 (5 bases). Germline loops: CDR1 MNHEY, CDR2 SVGAGI. Trimming removed 6 bases from V and 7 bases from J, with 12 bases in between. This CDR3 contains 13 residues. The CDR3 reads CASSRGGGEKLFF. CDR3 DNA sequence: TGTGCCAGCAGCCGCGGGGGGGGTGAAAAACTGTTTTTT.

The V call is TRBV6-5, the J call TRBJ1-1, with TRBD1 identical over 8 bases. This CDR3 contains 12 residues. Trimming at V came to 5 bases and at J to 8 bases, leaving 4 bases not matched to a gene. Germline assignment: CDR1 MNHEY and CDR2 SVGAGI. The CDR3 sequence is CASSPDRAEAFF. For the CDR3, the DNA is TGTGCCAGCAGTCCGGACAGGGCGGAAGCTTTCTTT.

In this sample, this clone turned up once. The chain recombines TRBV11-3 with TRBJ2-3, with 8 bases that match TRBD2. Germline lookup yields CDR1 SGHNT and CDR2 YENEEA. The ends lost 0 bases at V and 2 bases at J; junction bases unmatched: 4. CDR3 length equals 16 residues. The CDR3 sequence: CASSLEGRGVTDTQYF. The CDR3 nucleotides are TGTGCCAGCAGCTTAGAGGGGCGGGGGGTCACAGATACGCAGTATTTT.